This T cell receptor (beta chain) is from a study of blood T cell repertoires in COVID-19. The wider study: Sources were T cells, B-cell-depleted T cells, or PBMCs; the material itself was cDNA or gDNA.

Germline V lookup: CDR1 SNHLY, CDR2 FYNNEI. The CDR3 contains 15 residues. The V gene lost 2 bases and the J gene lost 5 bases, with 13 bases spanning the gap. Libraries were prepared by immunoSEQ multiplex PCR; TCRdb keeps only in-frame clonotypes and omits some of them. The table has some 60,000 clones, approximately 80% seen once. Material: peripheral blood. The chain employs TRBV2 and TRBJ1-5; D might be TRBD1 (6 bases). The receptor was derived from a man aged 25 to 40 with COVID-19, enrolled during active disease. This CDR3 reads CASSEFGQGHQPQHF. As DNA, the CDR3 is TGTGCCAGCAGTGAATTTGGCCAGGGGCATCAGCCCCAGCATTTT.